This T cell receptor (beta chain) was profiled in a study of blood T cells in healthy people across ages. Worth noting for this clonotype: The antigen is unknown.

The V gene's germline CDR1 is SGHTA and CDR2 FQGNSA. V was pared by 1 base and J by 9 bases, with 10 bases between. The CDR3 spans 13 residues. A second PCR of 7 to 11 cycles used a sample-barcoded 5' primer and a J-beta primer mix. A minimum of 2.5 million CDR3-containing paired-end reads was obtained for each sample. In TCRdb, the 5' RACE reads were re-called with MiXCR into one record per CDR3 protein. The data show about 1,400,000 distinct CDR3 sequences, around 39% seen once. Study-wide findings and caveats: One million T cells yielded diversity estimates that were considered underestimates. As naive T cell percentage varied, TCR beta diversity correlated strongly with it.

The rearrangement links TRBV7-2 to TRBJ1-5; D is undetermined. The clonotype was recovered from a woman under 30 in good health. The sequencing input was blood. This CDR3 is CASSLVGFGPQHF. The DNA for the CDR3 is TGTGCCAGCAGCTTAGTGGGCTTTGGGCCCCAGCATTTT. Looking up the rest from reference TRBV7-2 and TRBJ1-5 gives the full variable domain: GAGVSQSPSNKVTEKGKDVELRCDPISGHTALYWYRQSLGQGLEFLIYFQGNSAPDKSGLPSDRFSAERTGGSVSTLTIQRTQQEDSAVYLCASSLVGFGPQHFGDGTRLSIL.